A selection of T cell receptor beta chains follows, all from one sample in a study of human T cells and chemical hapten exposure. TCRdb passed the RACE reads through MiXCR, listing each CDR3 protein once. This table holds 60,000 to 80,000 distinct CDR3 sequences, around a third found once. Source: whole blood, taken in connection with sensitization to the hapten diphenylcyclopropenone (DPC). The receptors originated from a man aged 35 to 55 with alopecia areata. Some clones in this sample may be carry-over from other donors' samples. CDR3s leave out the opening cysteine and the closing phenylalanine or tryptophan.

SARVGDTRSYNSPLH TRBV20-1
ASSPATGGGAYEQY TRBV7-9
ASSPSSYEQY TRBV7-2
ASSEPKVEQY TRBV6-1
ASSYLRLKANYGYT TRBV28
ASRDRGNQPQH TRBV6-1
ATSHGELF TRBV28
ASSLATGVTQPQH TRBV12-3/TRBV12-4
ASSYAGIQYNEQF TRBV6-5
ASSTGGVAGAYNEQF TRBV7-9
ASSLSAGNTEAF TRBV5-1
ASSSRESSYNSPLH TRBV6-5
ASSSPGDLHEQY TRBV12-3/TRBV12-4
ASSYYRAKNTEAF TRBV12-3/TRBV12-4
ASSFWDRGETNEKLF TRBV7-2
ASSQDAGLDETQY TRBV3-1
ASSPDSGKNIQY TRBV6-6
SAKEPGTDTQY TRBV20-1
SAYRVSGGLAKNIQY TRBV20-1
ASRGPTVVTETF TRBV25-1
ASREDGFSGNTIY TRBV12-3/TRBV12-4
SAGTALRGSYEQY TRBV20-1
ASSSGTGRNQPQH TRBV5-4
ASSPFQTGGNEQF TRBV5-5
ATVAYRGSYEQY TRBV27
ASSPLLAGAPRDEQF TRBV18
ASSLSAPGFQTF TRBV27
ASSYDTPGITEAF TRBV6-5
ASSFGLAGPPSYNEQF TRBV11-3
ASSQDYQPQH TRBV4-2
ASCPLDGSSYEQY TRBV28
ASNPSGRANEQF TRBV28
ASSRGPGLSGNTIY TRBV3-1
ASTPAGRGRYTEAF TRBV6-6
ASRISGSSYNEQF TRBV4-1
ATSDAYEQF TRBV24-1
ASSPTQLDTNNEQF TRBV7-6
AISGSGTGANVLT TRBV10-3
ASSQARRGEETQY TRBV4-1
ASSVVGGTDTQY TRBV9
ASSYGAGGTEAF TRBV6-5
ASSSGLALAGELF TRBV6-5
ASSLGDSGANVLT TRBV28
ASSYSGTGGFTEAF TRBV6-5
VSSRQKVKNSPLH TRBV7-2
ASSQELGSTDTQY TRBV4-1
ASSQKTGGGTEAF TRBV4-2
ASRGGYNEQF TRBV6-2/TRBV6-3
ASSSYADTQY TRBV5-1
ASSLRMTGKLF TRBV13
ASGSEPDTQY TRBV2
ASSQLGGSTGYEQY TRBV4-2
ASALSSADYGYT TRBV7-2
ASSRAVWGINQPQH TRBV6-2/TRBV6-3
ASSQGLRRETQY TRBV14
ASSDHLGTVWGNEQF TRBV2
ASSETGDTGELF TRBV2
ASGKQGAITEAF TRBV12-5